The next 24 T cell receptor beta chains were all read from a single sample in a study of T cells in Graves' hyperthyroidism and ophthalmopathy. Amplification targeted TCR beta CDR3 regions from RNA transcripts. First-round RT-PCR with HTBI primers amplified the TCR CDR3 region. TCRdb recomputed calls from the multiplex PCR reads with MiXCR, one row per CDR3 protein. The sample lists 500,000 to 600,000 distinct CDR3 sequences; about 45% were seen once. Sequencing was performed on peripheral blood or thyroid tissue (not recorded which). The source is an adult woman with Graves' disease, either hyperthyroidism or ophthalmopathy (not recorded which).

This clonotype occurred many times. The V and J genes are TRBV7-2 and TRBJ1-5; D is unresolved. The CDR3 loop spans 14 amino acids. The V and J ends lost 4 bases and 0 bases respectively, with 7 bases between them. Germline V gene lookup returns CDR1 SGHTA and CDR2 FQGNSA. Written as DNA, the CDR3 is TGTGCCAGCAGCTCCACAAATAGCAATCAGCCCCAGCATTTT. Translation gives CASSSTNSNQPQHF.

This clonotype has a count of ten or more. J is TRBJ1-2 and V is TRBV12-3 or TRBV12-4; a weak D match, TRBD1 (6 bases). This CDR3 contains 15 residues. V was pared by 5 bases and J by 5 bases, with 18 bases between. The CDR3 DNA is TGTGCCAGCAGTCCCCCGGCAGGGGTGGGATATGGCTACACCTTC. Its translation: CASSPPAGVGYGYTF.

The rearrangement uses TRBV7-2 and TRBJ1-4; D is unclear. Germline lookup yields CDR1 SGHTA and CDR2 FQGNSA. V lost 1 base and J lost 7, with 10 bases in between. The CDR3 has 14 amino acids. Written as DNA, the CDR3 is TGTGCCAGCAGCTTAGTGACAAGGTCTGAAAAACTGTTTTTT. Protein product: CASSLVTRSEKLFF.

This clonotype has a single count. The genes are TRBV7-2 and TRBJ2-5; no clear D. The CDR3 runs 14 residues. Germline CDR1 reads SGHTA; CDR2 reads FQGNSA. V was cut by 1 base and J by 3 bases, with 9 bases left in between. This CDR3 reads CASSLVVYEETQYF. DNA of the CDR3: TGTGCCAGCAGCTTAGTTGTTTACGAAGAGACCCAGTACTTC.

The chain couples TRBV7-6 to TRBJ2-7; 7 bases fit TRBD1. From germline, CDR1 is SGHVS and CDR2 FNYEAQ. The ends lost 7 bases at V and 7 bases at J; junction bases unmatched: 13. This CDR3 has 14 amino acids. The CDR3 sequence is CASTPRDSLREQYF. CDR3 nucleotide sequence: TGTGCCAGCACCCCTCGGGACAGCCTCCGGGAGCAGTACTTC.

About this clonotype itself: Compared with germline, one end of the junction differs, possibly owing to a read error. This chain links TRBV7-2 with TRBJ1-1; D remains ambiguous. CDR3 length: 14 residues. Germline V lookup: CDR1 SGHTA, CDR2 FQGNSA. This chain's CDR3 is CAGSPRTLDTEAFF. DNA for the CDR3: TGTGCCGGCAGCCCCCGGACGCTGGACACTGAAGCTTTCTTT.

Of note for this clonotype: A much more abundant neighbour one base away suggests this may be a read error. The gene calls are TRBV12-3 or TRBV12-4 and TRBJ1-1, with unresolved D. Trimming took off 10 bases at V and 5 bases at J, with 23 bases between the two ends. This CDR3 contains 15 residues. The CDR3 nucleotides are TGTGCCAACAGCCCCCACGGCACCCCGGGGACTGAAGCTTTCTTT. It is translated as CANSPHGTPGTEAFF.

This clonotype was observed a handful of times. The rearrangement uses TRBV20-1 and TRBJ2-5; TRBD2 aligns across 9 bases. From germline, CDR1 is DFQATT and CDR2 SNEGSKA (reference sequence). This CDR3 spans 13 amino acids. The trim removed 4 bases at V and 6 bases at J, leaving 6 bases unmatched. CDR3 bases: TGCAGTGCTAAAGGAGCGGGGGGACAGACCCAGTACTTC. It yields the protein CSAKGAGGQTQYF.

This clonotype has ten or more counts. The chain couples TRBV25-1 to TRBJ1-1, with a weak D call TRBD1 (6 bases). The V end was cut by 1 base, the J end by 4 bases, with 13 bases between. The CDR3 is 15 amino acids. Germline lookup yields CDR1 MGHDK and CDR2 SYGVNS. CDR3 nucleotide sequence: TGTGCCAGCAGTGAATTTGGGGGCTCGAGCACTGAAGCTTTCTTT. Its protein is CASSEFGGSSTEAFF. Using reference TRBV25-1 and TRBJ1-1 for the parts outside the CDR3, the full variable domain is EADIYQTPRYLVIGTGKKITLECSQTMGHDKMYWYQQDPGMELHLIHYSYGVNSTEKGDLSSESTVSRIRTEHFPLTLESARPSHTSQYLCASSEFGGSSTEAFFGQGTRLTVV.

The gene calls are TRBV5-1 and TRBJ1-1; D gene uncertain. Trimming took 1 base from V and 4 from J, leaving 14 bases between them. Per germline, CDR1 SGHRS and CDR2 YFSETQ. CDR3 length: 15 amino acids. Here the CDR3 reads CASSLNGGELTEAFF. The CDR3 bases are TGCGCCAGCAGCTTGAACGGTGGGGAGCTCACTGAAGCTTTCTTT.

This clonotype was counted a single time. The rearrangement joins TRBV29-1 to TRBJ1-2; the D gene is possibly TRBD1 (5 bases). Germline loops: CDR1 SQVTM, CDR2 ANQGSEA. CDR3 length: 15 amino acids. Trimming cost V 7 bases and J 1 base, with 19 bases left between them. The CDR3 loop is CSAAIGAGVNYGYTF. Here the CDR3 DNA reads TGCAGCGCCGCGATTGGGGCAGGAGTTAACTATGGCTACACCTTC. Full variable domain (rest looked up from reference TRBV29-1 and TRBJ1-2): SAVISQKPSRDICQRGTSLTIQCQVDSQVTMMFWYRQQPGQSLTLIATANQGSEATYESGFVIDKFPISRPNLTFSTLTVSNMSPEDSSIYLCSAAIGAGVNYGYTFGSGTRLTVV.

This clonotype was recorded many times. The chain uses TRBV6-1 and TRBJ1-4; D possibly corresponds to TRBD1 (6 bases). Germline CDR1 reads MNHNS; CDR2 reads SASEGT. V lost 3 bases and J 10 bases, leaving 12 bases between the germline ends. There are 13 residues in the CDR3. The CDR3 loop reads CASSDRGGVKLFF. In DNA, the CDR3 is TGTGCCAGCAGTGACCGAGGGGGGGTAAAACTGTTTTTT.

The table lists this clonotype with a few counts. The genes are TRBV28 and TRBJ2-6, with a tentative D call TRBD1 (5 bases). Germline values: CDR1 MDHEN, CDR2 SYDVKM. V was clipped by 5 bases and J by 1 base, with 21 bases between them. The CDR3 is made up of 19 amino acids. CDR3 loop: CASSPLSWQGDSGANVLTF. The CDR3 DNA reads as TGTGCCAGCAGTCCTCTTTCATGGCAGGGCGATTCTGGGGCCAACGTCCTGACTTTC. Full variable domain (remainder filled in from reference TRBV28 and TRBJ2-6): DVKVTQSSRYLVKRTGEKVFLECVQDMDHENMFWYRQDPGLGLRLIYFSYDVKMKEKGDIPEGYSVSREKKERFSLILESASTNQTSMYLCASSPLSWQGDSGANVLTFGAGSRLTVL.

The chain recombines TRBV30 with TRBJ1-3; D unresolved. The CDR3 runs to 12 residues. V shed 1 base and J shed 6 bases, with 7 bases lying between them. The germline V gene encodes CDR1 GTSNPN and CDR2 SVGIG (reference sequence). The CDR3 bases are TGTGCCTGGAGTGGGTTATCAAACACCATATATTTT. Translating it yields CAWSGLSNTIYF.

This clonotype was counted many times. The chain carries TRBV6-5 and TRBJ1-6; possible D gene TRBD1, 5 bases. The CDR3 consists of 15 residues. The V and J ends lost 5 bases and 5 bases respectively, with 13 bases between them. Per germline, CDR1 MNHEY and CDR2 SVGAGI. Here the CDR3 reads CASSRGGTDNSPLHF. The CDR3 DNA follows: TGTGCCAGCAGTAGGGGAGGGACTGATAATTCACCCCTCCACTTT.

CDR3 amino acids: CSVAAGTGAYYGYTF. As DNA, the CDR3 is TGCAGCGTTGCGGCCGGGACAGGGGCTTACTATGGCTACACCTTC. This sequence joins TRBV29-1 and TRBJ1-2; 10 nucleotides match TRBD1. J was trimmed by 3 bases and V by 4 bases; bases with no gene match: 8. The CDR3 runs to 15 residues. CDR1 and CDR2 (germline): SQVTM, ANQGSEA. Supplemented by reference TRBV29-1 and TRBJ1-2, the full variable domain reads SAVISQKPSRDICQRGTSLTIQCQVDSQVTMMFWYRQQPGQSLTLIATANQGSEATYESGFVIDKFPISRPNLTFSTLTVSNMSPEDSSIYLCSVAAGTGAYYGYTFGSGTRLTVV.

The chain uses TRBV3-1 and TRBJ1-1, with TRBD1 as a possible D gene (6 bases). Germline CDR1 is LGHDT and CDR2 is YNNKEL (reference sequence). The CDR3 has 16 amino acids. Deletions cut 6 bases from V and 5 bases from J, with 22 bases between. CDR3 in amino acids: CASSLTWIQGETEAFF. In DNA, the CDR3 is TGTGCCAGCAGTCTTACATGGATACAGGGAGAAACTGAAGCTTTCTTT.

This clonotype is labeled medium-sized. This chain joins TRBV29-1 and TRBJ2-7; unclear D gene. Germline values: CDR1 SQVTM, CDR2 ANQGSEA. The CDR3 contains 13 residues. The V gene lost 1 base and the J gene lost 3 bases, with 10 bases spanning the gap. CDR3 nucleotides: TGCAGCGTTGAAGGGGGTGAGTTCTACGAGCAGTACTTC. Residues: CSVEGGEFYEQYF.

DNA for the CDR3: TGCGCCAGCAGTGAGTCGGACGGCAATAGCAATCAGCCCCAGCATTTT. It specifies CASSESDGNSNQPQHF. The V gene is TRBV10-2, the J gene TRBJ1-5; D is unclear. The V and J ends lost 0 bases and 0 bases respectively, with 9 bases between them. The CDR3 covers 16 residues. Germline CDR1 WSHSY, CDR2 SAAADI.

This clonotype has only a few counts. CDR3 loop: CASSFPGGELFF. The CDR3 DNA reads TGTGCCAGCAGTTTTCCGGGCGGGGAGCTGTTTTTT. The gene calls are TRBV28 and TRBJ2-2; unclear D gene. V shed 3 bases and J shed 7 bases, with 6 bases lying between them. The CDR3 runs 12 residues. Germline V gives CDR1 MDHEN, CDR2 SYDVKM.

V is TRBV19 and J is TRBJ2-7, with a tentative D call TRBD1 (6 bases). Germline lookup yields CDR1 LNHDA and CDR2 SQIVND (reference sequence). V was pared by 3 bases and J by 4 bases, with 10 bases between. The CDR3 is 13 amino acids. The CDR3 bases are TGTGCCAGTAGTATCCAGGGGCGATACGAGCAGTACTTC. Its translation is CASSIQGRYEQYF. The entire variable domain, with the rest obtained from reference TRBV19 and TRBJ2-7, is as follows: DGGITQSPKYLFRKEGQNVTLSCEQNLNHDAMYWYRQDPGQGLRLIYYSQIVNDFQKGDIAEGYSVSREKKESFPLTVTSAQKNPTAFYLCASSIQGRYEQYFGPGTRLTVT.

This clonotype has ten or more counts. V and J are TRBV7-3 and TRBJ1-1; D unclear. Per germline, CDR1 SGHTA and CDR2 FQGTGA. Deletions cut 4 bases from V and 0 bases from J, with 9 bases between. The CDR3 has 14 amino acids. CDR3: CASSSGRMNTEAFF. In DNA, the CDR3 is TGTGCCAGCAGCTCGGGCCGGATGAACACTGAAGCTTTCTTT.

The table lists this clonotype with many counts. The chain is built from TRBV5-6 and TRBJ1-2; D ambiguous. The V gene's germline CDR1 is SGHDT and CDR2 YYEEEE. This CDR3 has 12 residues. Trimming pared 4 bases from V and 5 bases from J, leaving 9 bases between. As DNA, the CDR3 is TGTGCCAGCAGCACAAGCAGTTATGGCTACACCTTC. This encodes CASSTSSYGYTF.

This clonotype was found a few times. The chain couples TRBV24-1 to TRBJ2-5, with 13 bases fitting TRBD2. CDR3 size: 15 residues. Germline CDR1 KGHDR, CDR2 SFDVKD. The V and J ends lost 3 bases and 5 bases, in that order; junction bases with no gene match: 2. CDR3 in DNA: TGTGCCACCAGTGATGGGACTAGCGGGATGGAGACCCAGTACTTC. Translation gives CATSDGTSGMETQYF.